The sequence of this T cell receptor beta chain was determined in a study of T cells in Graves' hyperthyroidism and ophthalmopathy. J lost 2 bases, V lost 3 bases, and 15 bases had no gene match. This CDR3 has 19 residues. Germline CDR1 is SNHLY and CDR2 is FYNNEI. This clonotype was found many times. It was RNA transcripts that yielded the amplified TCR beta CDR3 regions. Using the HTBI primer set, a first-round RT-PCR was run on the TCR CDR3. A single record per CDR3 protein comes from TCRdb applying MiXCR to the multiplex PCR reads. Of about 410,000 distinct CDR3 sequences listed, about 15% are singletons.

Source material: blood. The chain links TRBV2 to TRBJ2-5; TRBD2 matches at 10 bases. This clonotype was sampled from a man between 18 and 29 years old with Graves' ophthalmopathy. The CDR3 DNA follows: TGTGCCAGCAGTGACCGGGGACTAGCGAGAAACCAGGAACAAGAGACCCAGTACTTC. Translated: CASSDRGLARNQEQETQYF.